This T cell receptor beta chain originates from a study of metastatic and nonmetastatic thyroid tumors. Study context: Patients with malignant and benign thyroid disease provided blood and tumor or nodule tissue, whose repertoires were compared. Study outcomes and limitations: It was reported that TCR beta diversity was significantly higher in malignant thyroid tumors than benign nodules, in blood and tumor.

TCRdb re-called clones via MiXCR from the PCR reads. The table has roughly 34,000 clones, 33% seen once; the top ten hold about 16%. The V gene lost 0 bases and the J gene lost 1 base, with 6 bases spanning the gap. This CDR3 comprises 13 residues. The germline V gene has CDR1 DFQATT and CDR2 SNEGSKA (reference sequence). Patients had received no treatment of any kind before thyroid surgery. In the case of this clone: Its antigen is unknown.

Sequenced: tumor tissue. The rearrangement links TRBV20-1 to TRBJ1-1; D is ambiguous. The receptor's source is a female donor with papillary thyroid cancer or a benign thyroid nodule (not recorded which). Some clones in this sample may be carry-over from other donors' samples. CDR3 DNA: TGCAGTGCTAGAGACCCACCGAACACTGAAGCTTTCTTT. This codes for CSARDPPNTEAFF.